This TCR beta chain is from a study of blood T cell repertoires in COVID-19. For the study at large: T cells, B-cell-depleted T cells, or PBMCs provided the cDNA or gDNA that served as material.

Seattle cases were enrolled at active infection and followed longitudinally. Authors' processing steps: Counts of nucleated cells, estimated from reference gene primer amplification, were obtained. The method was immunoSEQ multiplex PCR; TCRdb's version includes in-frame clones alone and lacks a portion of them. The V and J calls and clone size come from that table; D and trimming were worked out from the DNA. The sample holds under 400,000 clones, approximately 88% seen once. The source material was peripheral blood. The source is a woman in her 30s with COVID-19, enrolled during active disease.

CDR3 sequence: CASTSLGSTDTQYF. The CDR3 DNA is TGTGCCAGCACTTCCCTCGGTTCCACAGATACGCAGTATTTT. The chain recombines TRBV2 with TRBJ2-3; D unclear. The CDR3 sequence is 14 residues long. Germline CDR1 reads SNHLY; CDR2 reads FYNNEI. V was pared by 7 bases and J by 2 bases, with 13 bases between. The variable domain in full, with the rest retrieved from reference TRBV2 and TRBJ2-3, is EPEVTQTPSHQVTQMGQEVILRCVPISNHLYFYWYRQILGQKVEFLVSFYNNEISEKSEIFDDQFSVERPDGSNFTLKIRSTKLEDSAMYFCASTSLGSTDTQYFGPGTRLTVL.